The 32 T cell receptor beta chains below were found in one sample sequenced in a study of shared T cell receptors in the human thymus. The table came from immunoSEQ multiplex PCR; TCRdb's copy has only in-frame clones and leaves some out. The data show 500,000 to 750,000 clones, around 87% seen once. These data were also reused for a study on human thymus T cells.

Sequenced material: thymocytes. The receptors originated from a boy in the first two years of life with a congenital heart defect.

The V gene is TRBV28, the J gene TRBJ1-6; 7 bases align to TRBD1. Germline CDR1 and CDR2: MDHEN and SYDVKM. The trim removed 2 bases at V and 10 bases at J, leaving 11 bases unmatched. CDR3 length equals 16 residues. The CDR3 loop reads CASSLRGRKGPSPLHF. CDR3 DNA sequence: TGTGCCAGCAGTTTAAGGGGGCGAAAGGGACCATCACCCCTCCACTTT.

The chain is built from TRBV10-3 and TRBJ2-1; 11 nucleotides align to TRBD2. The trim removed 3 bases at V and 6 bases at J, leaving 7 bases unmatched. The CDR3 extends over 16 amino acids. Looked up from germline, CDR1 is ENHRY and CDR2 is SYGVKD. The CDR3 spells CAISDPTSGTVNEQFF. Written as DNA, the CDR3 is TGTGCCATCAGTGACCCGACTAGCGGGACGGTCAATGAGCAGTTCTTC.

This clone has only one observation. The chain carries TRBV5-1 and TRBJ2-7; the D is unclear. Germline CDR1 is SGHRS and CDR2 is YFSETQ. The CDR3 sequence is 17 residues long. The V and J ends lost 2 bases and 2 bases respectively, with 20 bases between them. The CDR3 DNA is TGCGCCAGCAGCTTTCGCAGAGACACAGCCTCCACCTACGAGCAGTACTTC. Protein: CASSFRRDTASTYEQYF.

The rearrangement uses TRBV27 and TRBJ2-1; 9 bases map to TRBD2. CDR1 is MNHEY and CDR2 is SMNVEV in the germline V gene (reference sequence). The CDR3 runs to 20 residues. The ends lost 2 bases at V and 4 bases at J; junction bases unmatched: 18. As DNA, the CDR3 is TGTGCCAGCAGTTTACGCGATGCTAGGGCTAGCGGGAAACCATACAATGAGCAGTTCTTC. It specifies CASSLRDARASGKPYNEQFF.

The chain links TRBV27 to TRBJ1-2; 7 bases line up with TRBD1. The CDR3 is 15 residues long. Germline V gene data show CDR1 as MNHEY and CDR2 as SMNVEV (reference sequence). With 3 bases clipped from V and 0 bases from J, the junction kept 4 bases outside the gene matches. In DNA, the CDR3 is TGTGCCAGCAGTTTCTTGGGACAGTCTAACTATGGCTACACCTTC. Its translation: CASSFLGQSNYGYTF.

The J gene is TRBJ2-3, the V gene TRBV9; 9 bases match TRBD1. This CDR3 has 19 residues. Germline assignment: CDR1 SGDLS and CDR2 YYNGEE. The V and J ends lost 3 bases and 0 bases, in that order; junction bases with no gene match: 14. The CDR3: CASSAVGQGHSASTDTQYF. In DNA form, the CDR3 reads TGTGCCAGCAGCGCAGTGGGACAGGGCCATAGTGCTAGCACAGATACGCAGTATTTT.

For the CDR3, the DNA is TGTGCCACCAGCTGCGGGGGGAGCTCCTACAATGAGCAGTTCTTC. Translating gives CATSCGGSSYNEQFF. The chain employs TRBV15 and TRBJ2-1, with 8 positions matching TRBD2. The CDR3 runs 15 residues. J was trimmed by 0 bases and V by 5 bases; bases with no gene match: 3. Germline V gene data show CDR1 as LNHNV and CDR2 as YYDKDF (reference sequence).

This clone was found once. This chain links TRBV16 with TRBJ2-7; D is unclear. CDR3 length: 17 residues. Germline assignment: CDR1 KGHSY and CDR2 FQNENV. Trimming took off 0 bases at V and 0 bases at J, with 15 bases between the two ends. CDR3 in amino acids: CASSQSLPVLDSYEQYF. The CDR3 bases are TGTGCCAGCAGCCAATCGCTCCCAGTCCTTGACTCCTACGAGCAGTACTTC.

J is TRBJ1-1 and V is TRBV21-1. TRBV21-1 is given as a pseudogene. The CDR3 has 14 residues. The CDR3 DNA follows: TGTGCCAGCAGCTACATCCAGGAGGGCACTGAAGCTTTCTTT. This gives the protein CASSYIQEGTEAFF.

CDR3 DNA: TGTGCAAGTCGCATCGAACCGGGACAGGGGAGGTACGAGCAGTACTTC. Residues: CASRIEPGQGRYEQYF. This sequence joins TRBV12-2 and TRBJ2-7; TRBD1 was called by the table and not checked on the DNA. TRBV12-2 is described as a pseudogene. This CDR3 is built from 16 residues.

V is TRBV30 and J is TRBJ2-3; D may be TRBD1 (6 bases). The CDR3 spans 13 residues. V gave up 3 bases and J gave up 1 base, with 8 bases separating them. Germline CDR1 GTSNPN, CDR2 SVGIG (reference sequence). The CDR3 DNA reads TGTGCCTGGAGGTACAGGGGCACAGATACGCAGTATTTT. This translates into CAWRYRGTDTQYF.

The chain is built from TRBV10-1 and TRBJ2-3, with 12 bases matching TRBD2. Germline CDR1 WNHNN, CDR2 SYGVQD (reference sequence). The CDR3 runs 16 residues. Trimming removed 6 bases from V and 1 base from J; junction bases left unmatched: 5. The CDR3 sequence is CASSLAGGPRTDTQYF. CDR3 in DNA: TGCGCCAGCAGCCTAGCGGGAGGGCCCCGCACAGATACGCAGTATTTT.

This chain joins TRBV27 and TRBJ2-3, with TRBD1 matching 7 bases. The CDR3 is 18 residues long. Germline lookup yields CDR1 MNHEY and CDR2 SMNVEV (reference sequence). The junction had 17 bases not matched to a gene; V was cut back by 6 bases and J by 2 bases. The chain's CDR3 is CASRITGQSSASTDTQYF. As DNA, the CDR3 is TGTGCCAGCAGAATCACGGGACAGAGCTCCGCCTCCACAGATACGCAGTATTTT.

The chain uses TRBV11-2 and TRBJ1-1; 7 bases agree with TRBD1. The CDR3 runs 18 residues. V trimming: 0 bases; J trimming: 1 base; junction bases outside the gene matches: 11. The germline gives CDR1 SGHAT, CDR2 FQNNGV. The CDR3 reads CASSLDRRGGPQNTEAFF. The DNA of the CDR3 is TGTGCCAGCAGCTTAGATCGGAGAGGGGGCCCCCAGAACACTGAAGCTTTCTTT.

CDR3 sequence reads: CAWSVFGQGNTEAFF. In nucleotides, the CDR3 is TGTGCCTGGAGTGTTTTTGGACAGGGGAACACTGAAGCTTTCTTT. J is TRBJ1-1 and V is TRBV30; 8 positions match TRBD1. The CDR3 length is 15 residues. The V segment lost 0 bases and the J segment 1 base; nucleotides outside the gene matches: 4. Looked up from germline, CDR1 is GTSNPN and CDR2 is SVGIG (reference sequence).

The count of this clone is one. V is TRBV11-3 and J is TRBJ2-1, with D possibly TRBD2 on 6 matching bases. Germline V gives CDR1 SGHNT, CDR2 YENEEA. The CDR3 length is 13 residues. With 5 bases removed from V and 14 bases from J, the gap between germline ends came to 19 bases. DNA for the CDR3: TGTGCCAGCAGCCCCATCATGGGCGGGATAGAGTTCTTC. Amino acid sequence: CASSPIMGGIEFF.

The chain recombines TRBV5-1 with TRBJ2-1; D is undetermined. Looked up from germline, CDR1 is SGHRS and CDR2 is YFSETQ. Trimming took off 3 bases at V and 0 bases at J, with 13 bases between the two ends. The CDR3 contains 16 residues. This CDR3 is CASSCGPPSSYNEQFF. The CDR3 DNA sequence: TGCGCCAGCAGCTGCGGTCCCCCGAGCTCCTACAATGAGCAGTTCTTC.

This clone was recorded once. This chain links TRBV27 with TRBJ2-1; 8 nucleotides agree with TRBD2. The CDR3 consists of 17 residues. V lost 6 bases to trimming and J lost 1 base; unmatched junction nucleotides: 11. The germline V gene encodes CDR1 MNHEY and CDR2 SMNVEV (reference sequence). CDR3 bases: TGTGCCAGCAGACTAGCGGCCGAGGTAGGATCCTACAATGAGCAGTTCTTC. As protein: CASRLAAEVGSYNEQFF.

The V call is TRBV7-8, the J call TRBJ2-7, with D unclear. Germline V gene data show CDR1 as SGHVS and CDR2 as FQNEAQ. Trimming took 1 base from V and 3 from J, leaving 7 bases between them. The CDR3 loop spans 13 amino acids. In DNA form, the CDR3 reads TGTGCCAGCAGCTTAGGAGTCCGCTACGAGCAGTACTTC. Protein sequence: CASSLGVRYEQYF.

This clone was observed a single time. The J gene is TRBJ2-3, the V gene TRBV7-2; tentative D call: TRBD2 (6 bases). V lost 11 bases, J lost 1 base, and 13 bases lay in between. The germline gives CDR1 SGHTA, CDR2 FQGNSA. The CDR3 has 13 amino acids. CDR3 nucleotides: TGTGCCGAGAGCGGGCGGGGCACAGATACGCAGTATTTT. This sequence encodes CAESGRGTDTQYF. Variable domain in full (rest from reference TRBV7-2 and TRBJ2-3): GAGVSQSPSNKVTEKGKDVELRCDPISGHTALYWYRQSLGQGLEFLIYFQGNSAPDKSGLPSDRFSAERTGGSVSTLTIQRTQQEDSAVYLCAESGRGTDTQYFGPGTRLTVL.

This chain uses TRBV4-3 with TRBJ2-7; 12 bases line up with TRBD2. CDR1 and CDR2 from the germline V gene are LGHNA and YSLEER. V lost 0 bases, J lost 6 bases, and 12 bases stayed unmatched. The CDR3 has 18 residues. The CDR3 sequence: CASSQDWQTSGSSSEQYF. The CDR3 DNA follows: TGCGCCAGCAGCCAAGATTGGCAGACTAGCGGGAGCTCTTCCGAGCAGTACTTC.

The CDR3 DNA is TGTGCCAGCAGTTACGGCGGCAGGGTGAATTCACCCCTCCACTTT. This translates into CASSYGGRVNSPLHF. The V call is TRBV6-5, the J call TRBJ1-6, with a tentative D call TRBD1 (5 bases). In germline, CDR1 is MNHEY, CDR2 SVGAGI. This CDR3 is built from 15 residues. The ends were cut back, 2 bases at V and 7 bases at J, with 12 bases in the middle.

The chain couples TRBV18 to TRBJ2-3, with TRBD2 as a possible D gene (6 bases). This CDR3 region has 15 residues. The germline V gene has CDR1 KGHSH and CDR2 LQKENI. V was pared by 3 bases and J by 4 bases, with 14 bases between. The DNA for the CDR3 is TGTGCCAGCTCACCTAAGGACTACCCTCCAGATACGCAGTATTTT. It codes for CASSPKDYPPDTQYF. The full variable domain, its missing parts supplied by reference TRBV18 and TRBJ2-3, is NAGVMQNPRHLVRRRGQEARLRCSPMKGHSHVYWYRQLPEEGLKFMVYLQKENIIDESGMPKERFSAEFPKEGPSILRIQQVVRGDSAAYFCASSPKDYPPDTQYFGPGTRLTVL.

The CDR3 DNA reads as TGCGCCAGCAGCTTGGAGCTAGCGGGAGGATATGAGCAGTTCTTC. Its translation is CASSLELAGGYEQFF. The chain carries TRBV5-1 and TRBJ2-1; TRBD2 matches 11 bases. Germline CDR1 and CDR2: SGHRS and YFSETQ. The J segment lost 8 bases and the V segment lost 0 bases, leaving 4 bases of the junction unmatched. The length of the CDR3 is 15 residues.

The rearrangement links TRBV19 to TRBJ2-7, with D tentatively TRBD2 (6 bases). The CDR3 has 13 residues. Germline V CDR1 and CDR2: LNHDA, SQIVND (reference sequence). With 4 bases removed from V and 2 bases from J, the gap between germline ends came to 9 bases. The CDR3 sequence is CASSTTSPYEQYF. For the CDR3, the DNA is TGTGCCAGTAGTACTACTAGCCCCTACGAGCAGTACTTC.

This clone appeared a few times. The chain recombines TRBV7-8 with TRBJ2-1; D call uncertain. CDR1 and CDR2 from the germline V gene are SGHVS and FQNEAQ. CDR3 length: 17 amino acids. Trimming took off 5 bases at V and 2 bases at J, with 19 bases between the two ends. The CDR3 loop reads CASSPEAPTPPYNEQFF. DNA of the CDR3: TGTGCCAGCAGCCCAGAGGCCCCAACACCACCCTACAATGAGCAGTTCTTC. Using reference TRBV7-8 and TRBJ2-1 for the parts outside the CDR3, the full variable domain is GAGVSQSPRYKVAKRGQDVALRCDPISGHVSLFWYQQALGQGPEFLTYFQNEAQLDKSGLPSDRFFAERPEGSVSTLKIQRTQQEDSAVYLCASSPEAPTPPYNEQFFGPGTRLTVL.

This chain uses TRBV6-5 with TRBJ1-2; D unresolved. The germline V and J ends were trimmed by 0 bases and 4 bases, with 15 bases remaining between them. Germline CDR1 MNHEY, CDR2 SVGAGI. CDR3 size: 16 residues. CDR3 bases: TGTGCCAGCAGTTACTCGTTTGACGGCAGGTTCTATGGCTACACCTTC. Encoded protein: CASSYSFDGRFYGYTF.

On this clone: A read error may account for a junction end that differs from germline. The rearrangement joins TRBV7-7 to TRBJ2-2, with TRBD2 matching 8 bases. This CDR3 has 20 residues. CDR1 is SSHAT and CDR2 is FNYEAQ in the germline V gene (reference sequence). The CDR3 sequence: CASSRRDEGPSGLNTGELFF. The CDR3 region has the DNA TGTGCTAGCAGCCGAAGGGACGAGGGGCCTAGCGGGCTTAACACCGGGGAGCTGTTTTTT.

The chain recombines TRBV5-8 with TRBJ2-7; TRBD2 agrees at 9 bases. Germline V gene lookup returns CDR1 SGHTS and CDR2 YDEGEE. This CDR3 is built from 15 residues. J lost 5 bases, V lost 2 bases, and 8 bases had no gene match. The CDR3 DNA is TGTGCCAGCAGCTTTCCGGGACTAGCCAGGGACGAGCAGTACTTC. Protein product: CASSFPGLARDEQYF.

The chain carries TRBV10-3 and TRBJ2-5, with D possibly matching TRBD1 (5 bases). Germline V gene data show CDR1 as ENHRY and CDR2 as SYGVKD. The CDR3 extends over 13 amino acids. V lost 9 bases to trimming and J lost 5 bases, with 16 bases between them. The chain's CDR3 is CAMSFSRVETQYF. The CDR3 DNA reads as TGTGCCATGTCTTTCTCCAGGGTGGAGACCCAGTACTTC.

The V and J genes are TRBV28 and TRBJ1-1, with a possible D match to TRBD1 (5 bases). The CDR3 contains 15 residues. From germline, CDR1 is MDHEN and CDR2 SYDVKM. The V gene lost 4 bases and the J gene lost 4 bases, with 16 bases spanning the gap. The CDR3 is CASSSGGYGGTEAFF. CDR3 DNA sequence: TGTGCCAGCAGTTCGGGGGGGTATGGGGGCACTGAAGCTTTCTTT.

The chain carries TRBV25-1 and TRBJ1-1; maybe TRBD1 (6 bases). The V and J ends lost 2 bases and 4 bases respectively, with 14 bases between them. The CDR3 spans 15 residues. Germline lookup yields CDR1 MGHDK and CDR2 SYGVNS. CDR3 sequence reads: CASSELQGNGTEAFF. In DNA form, the CDR3 reads TGTGCCAGCAGTGAACTGCAGGGGAATGGCACTGAAGCTTTCTTT.